This T cell receptor (beta chain) was observed in a study of regulatory T cells. V dropped 5 bases and J dropped 4 bases, with 11 bases sitting between them. The CDR3 has 14 amino acids. Germline V lookup: CDR1 MNHNS, CDR2 SASEGT. Remarks on this clone: The antigen is undetermined.

The primer mix had 52 TRBV and 13 TRBJ primers. The assay was immunoSEQ multiplex PCR, and TCRdb's table has in-frame clones only and misses some. This sample yields tens of thousands of clones, of which approximately 93% are seen a single time; 0.75% to 1% belongs to the top ten. Every patient with CD3G deficiency had evidence of autoimmunity. CD4+ T cells were divided by sorting: CD25-high CD127-low Tregs, CD25-low CD127-high conventional cells. Study findings and constraints: Skewed V and J usage and few unique V-J pairs marked patient repertoires, most in Tregs. In CD3G-deficient patients, conventional CD4+ T cells were enriched for hydrophobic CDR3 residues at positions 6 and 7.

The clonotype comes from a child aged 2-15 years with CD3G deficiency. Sequences were obtained from conventional CD4+ T cells sorted from blood. V gene TRBV6-1 combines with J gene TRBJ1-4, with D possibly matching TRBD1 (6 bases). CDR3 loop: CASSNRDNNEKLFF. The CDR3, as DNA: TGTGCCAGCAGTAACCGGGACAATAATGAAAAACTGTTTTTT.